Following are 2 T cell receptor beta chains from one sample sequenced in a study of T cell changes during pregnancy in multiple sclerosis. Here immunoSEQ multiplex PCR was the method, and the copy in TCRdb shows in-frame clones only, minus some. The sample lists 50,000 to 60,000 clones, 80% to 95% occurring once. The sample was peripheral blood, taken after pregnancy. These receptors were collected from a female donor in good health, enrolled as a control in a pregnancy study.

This clone occurred once. The J gene is TRBJ2-1, the V gene TRBV4-3; 8 bases match TRBD2. Per germline, CDR1 LGHNA and CDR2 YSLEER. The CDR3 is 16 residues long. V lost 4 bases, J lost 5 bases, and 10 bases stayed unmatched. CDR3 sequence reads: CASSLTGTRGHNEQFF. The CDR3 DNA sequence: TGCGCCAGCAGCCTAACCGGGACTAGAGGTCACAATGAGCAGTTCTTC.

V usage is TRBV7-9 and J usage is TRBJ2-3, with 10 bases aligning to TRBD2. Germline assignment: CDR1 SEHNR and CDR2 FQNEAQ (reference sequence). The V gene end was trimmed by 1 base and the J gene end by 2 bases; junction bases not matched to a gene: 6. This CDR3 contains 17 residues. CDR3 residues: CASSLGPAGGPTDTQYF. The CDR3, as DNA: TGTGCCAGCAGCTTAGGCCCAGCGGGAGGGCCCACAGATACGCAGTATTTT. The full variable domain, rest sourced from reference TRBV7-9 and TRBJ2-3, is DTGVSQNPRHKITKRGQNVTFRCDPISEHNRLYWYRQTLGQGPEFLTYFQNEAQLEKSRLLSDRFSAERPKGSFSTLEIQRTEQGDSAMYLCASSLGPAGGPTDTQYFGPGTRLTVL.